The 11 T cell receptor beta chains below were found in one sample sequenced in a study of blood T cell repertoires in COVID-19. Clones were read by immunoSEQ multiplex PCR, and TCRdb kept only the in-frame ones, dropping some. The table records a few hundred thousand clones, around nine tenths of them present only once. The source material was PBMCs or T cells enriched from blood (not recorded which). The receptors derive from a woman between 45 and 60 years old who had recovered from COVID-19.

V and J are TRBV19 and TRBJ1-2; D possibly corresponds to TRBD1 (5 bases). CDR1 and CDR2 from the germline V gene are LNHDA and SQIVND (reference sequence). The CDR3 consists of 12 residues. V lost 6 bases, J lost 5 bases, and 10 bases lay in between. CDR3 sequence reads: CASSDSIYGYTF. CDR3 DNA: TGTGCCAGTAGCGACAGCATATATGGCTACACCTTC.

CDR3 amino acids: CASSYGEHQPQHF. CDR3 in DNA: TGTGCCAGCAGTTACGGGGAGCATCAGCCCCAGCATTTT. The chain links TRBV6-2 or TRBV6-3 to TRBJ1-5; D unclear. V was clipped by 2 bases and J by 5 bases, with 7 bases between them. CDR1 is MNHEY and CDR2 is SVGEGT in the germline V gene. This CDR3 is built from 13 residues.

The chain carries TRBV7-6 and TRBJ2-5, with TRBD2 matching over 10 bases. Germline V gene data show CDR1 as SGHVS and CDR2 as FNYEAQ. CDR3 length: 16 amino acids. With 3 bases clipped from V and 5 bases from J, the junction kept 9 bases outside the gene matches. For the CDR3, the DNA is TGTGCCAGCAGCTTTGGTCTAGCGGGGGCAAGGGAGACCCAGTACTTC. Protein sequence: CASSFGLAGARETQYF.

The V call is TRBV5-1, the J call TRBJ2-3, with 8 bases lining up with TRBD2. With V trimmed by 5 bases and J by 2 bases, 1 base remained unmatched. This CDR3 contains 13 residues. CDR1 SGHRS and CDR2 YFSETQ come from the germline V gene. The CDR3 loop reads CASSSGVTDTQYF. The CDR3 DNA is TGCGCCAGCAGTAGCGGGGTCACAGATACGCAGTATTTT.

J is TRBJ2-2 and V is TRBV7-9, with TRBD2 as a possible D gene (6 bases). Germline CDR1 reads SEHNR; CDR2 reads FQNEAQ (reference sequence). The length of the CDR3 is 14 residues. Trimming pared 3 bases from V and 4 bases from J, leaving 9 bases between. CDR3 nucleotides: TGTGCCAGCAGCTTCCCCGGGGGCACCGGGGAGCTGTTTTTT. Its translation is CASSFPGGTGELFF.

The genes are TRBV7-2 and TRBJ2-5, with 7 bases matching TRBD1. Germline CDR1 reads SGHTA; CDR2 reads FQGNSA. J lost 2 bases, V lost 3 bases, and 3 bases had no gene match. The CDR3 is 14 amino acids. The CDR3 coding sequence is TGTGCCAGCAGCTTTTGGACAGGACAAGAGACCCAGTACTTC. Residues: CASSFWTGQETQYF.

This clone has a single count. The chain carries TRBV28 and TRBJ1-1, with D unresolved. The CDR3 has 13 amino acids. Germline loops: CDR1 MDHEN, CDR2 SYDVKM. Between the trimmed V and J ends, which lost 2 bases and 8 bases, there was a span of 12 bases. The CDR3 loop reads CASSLPATGEAFF. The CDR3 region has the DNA TGTGCCAGCAGTTTACCAGCGACGGGGGAAGCTTTCTTT. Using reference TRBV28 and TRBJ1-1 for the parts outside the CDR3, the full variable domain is DVKVTQSSRYLVKRTGEKVFLECVQDMDHENMFWYRQDPGLGLRLIYFSYDVKMKEKGDIPEGYSVSREKKERFSLILESASTNQTSMYLCASSLPATGEAFFGQGTRLTVV.

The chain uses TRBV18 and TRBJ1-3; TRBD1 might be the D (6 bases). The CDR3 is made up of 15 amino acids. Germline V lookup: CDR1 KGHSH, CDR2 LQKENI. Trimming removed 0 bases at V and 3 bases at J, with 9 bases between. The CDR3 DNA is TGTGCCAGCTCACCACCGAGGGGGAGTGGAAACACCATATATTTT. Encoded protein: CASSPPRGSGNTIYF.

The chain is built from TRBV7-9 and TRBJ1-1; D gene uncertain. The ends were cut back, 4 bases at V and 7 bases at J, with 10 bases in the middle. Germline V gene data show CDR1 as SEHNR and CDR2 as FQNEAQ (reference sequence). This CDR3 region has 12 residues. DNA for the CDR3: TGTGCCAGCAGCTACCGTGAGGATGAAGCTTTCTTT. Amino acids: CASSYREDEAFF.

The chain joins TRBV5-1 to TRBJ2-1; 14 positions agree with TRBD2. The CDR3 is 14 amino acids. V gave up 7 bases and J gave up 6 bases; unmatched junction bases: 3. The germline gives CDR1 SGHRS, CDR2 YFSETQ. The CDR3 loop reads CASRTSGGSNEQFF. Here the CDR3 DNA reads TGCGCCAGCCGGACTAGCGGGGGGTCCAATGAGCAGTTCTTC.

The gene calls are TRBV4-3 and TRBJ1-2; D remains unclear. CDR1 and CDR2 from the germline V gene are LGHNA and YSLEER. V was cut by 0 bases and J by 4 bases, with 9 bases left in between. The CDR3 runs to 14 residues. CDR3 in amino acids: CASSQDRGTYGYTF. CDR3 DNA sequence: TGCGCCAGCAGCCAAGATCGGGGAACCTATGGCTACACCTTC.